This T cell receptor beta chain appears in the sequencing data of a study of beta chain features in type 1 diabetes. The J segment lost 8 bases and the V segment lost 1 base, leaving 11 bases of the junction unmatched. CDR1 and CDR2 (germline): SGHRS, YFSETQ. The CDR3 has 16 residues. Expressed TCRB transcripts were sequenced, since all the RNA that had been isolated was reverse transcribed. Profiling relied on immunoSEQ multiplex PCR, and the TCRdb table lists in-frame clones only, not all of them. The repertoire holds about 620,000 clones, with around a sixth as singletons. This clone appeared a few times.

The sequenced sample was naive CD4+ T cells from blood. The chain uses TRBV5-1 and TRBJ2-1, with TRBD2 matching 8 bases. The source is a man aged 18 to 30 in good health. The CDR3 protein is CASSLPSGSGGDEQFF. CDR3 nucleotides: TGCGCCAGCAGCTTGCCCAGCGGGAGTGGGGGCGATGAGCAGTTCTTC.